These T cell receptor beta chains were read from a single sample in a study of T cells in Graves' hyperthyroidism and ophthalmopathy. Using its own MiXCR run on the multiplex PCR reads, TCRdb lists one record per CDR3 protein. The table shows 700,000 or so distinct CDR3 sequences, with about 17% occurring only once. The sample consisted of blood. These receptors came from a man aged 18-30 years with Graves' hyperthyroidism. The CDR3 runs from the conserved cysteine through the conserved F or W. A D gene is named only where the DNA matches it firmly. Not all rows give a size; the values are once, few, many and, for expanded clones, a class.

d_call | clone_size | j_call | v_call | cdr3_nt | cdr3_aa
NA | NA | TRBJ1-5 | TRBV12-3/TRBV12-4 | TGTGCCAGCAAGGGGGGCGCTAAGCCCCAGCATTTT | CASKGGAKPQHF
TRBD1 | NA | TRBJ2-5 | TRBV15 | TGTGCCACCAGCAGGACAGGGTCTACGGAGACCCAGTACTTC | CATSRTGSTETQYF
NA | NA | TRBJ1-6 | TRBV6-2/TRBV6-3 | TGTGCCAGCGCGGACCCTGGCTCCTATAATTCACCCCTCCACTTT | CASADPGSYNSPLHF
NA | NA | TRBJ2-3 | TRBV18 | TGTGCCAGCTCACCAGCTTACACAGATACGCAGTATTTT | CASSPAYTDTQYF
NA | many | TRBJ2-5 | TRBV7-2 | TGTGCCAGCAGCTTCCAGGGCACGCAAGAGACCCAGTACTTC | CASSFQGTQETQYF
NA | many | TRBJ2-5 | TRBV2 | TGTGCCAGCACCCGGCAGCTTCAAGAGACCCAGTACTTC | CASTRQLQETQYF
NA | few | TRBJ2-7 | TRBV19 | TGTGCCAGTAGTAACGGGAGCCCCTACGAGCAGTACTTC | CASSNGSPYEQYF
TRBD2 | NA | TRBJ2-2 | TRBV3-1 | TGTGCCAGCAGCCGGCGGTTAACTAGCGTTCAGAACACCGGGGAGCTGTTTTTT | CASSRRLTSVQNTGELFF
NA | many | TRBJ2-6 | TRBV3-1 | TGTGCCAGCAGCCAAGCCGAGAGACGTTGGGGGGCCAACGTCCTGACTTTC | CASSQAERRWGANVLTF
TRBD1 | many | TRBJ1-1 | TRBV27 | TGTGCCAGCATGGGATTCCCGGGACAGAGCGGAAATGAAGCTTTCTTT | CASMGFPGQSGNEAFF
NA | NA | TRBJ2-7 | TRBV5-1 | TGCGCCAGCAGCTTGGCCCCAGAAACCTACGAGCAGTACTTC | CASSLAPETYEQYF
NA | once | TRBJ1-5 | TRBV7-9 | TGTGCCAGCAGCTTAGGAGGAAAGGGAGGTCAGCCCCAGCATTTT | CASSLGGKGGQPQHF
TRBD1 | few | TRBJ2-7 | TRBV29-1 | TGCAGCGTTGAATCTGCCGGGACAGGGTCCTACGAGCAGTACTTC | CSVESAGTGSYEQYF
NA | NA | TRBJ1-4 | TRBV12-3/TRBV12-4 | TGTGCCAGCAGTTTTATCGCGGTGGACGAAAAACTGGTTTTT | CASSFIAVDEKLVF
NA | many | TRBJ1-2 | TRBV12-3/TRBV12-4 | TGTGCCAGCAGTCCGCAGGCTTATGGCTACACCTTC | CASSPQAYGYTF
TRBD1 | many | TRBJ2-7 | TRBV28 | TGTGCCAGCAGTCCCCGACAGGGTTACTCCTACGAGCAGTACTTC | CASSPRQGYSYEQYF
NA | NA | TRBJ2-5 | TRBV24-1 | TGTGCCACCAGTGCTCAAGGGGGGGGAGATCAAGAGACCCAGTACTTC | CATSAQGGGDQETQYF
TRBD2 | NA | TRBJ2-1 | TRBV18 | TGTGCCAGTTACCAGGGGGGGACTAGCGGCAACAATGAGCAGTTCTTC | CASYQGGTSGNNEQFF
TRBD2 | many | TRBJ2-1 | TRBV11-2 | TGTGCCAGCAGCTTAGATCCGGGCGGGAGGGCCGGCAATGAGCAGTTCTTC | CASSLDPGGRAGNEQFF
NA | many | TRBJ2-1 | TRBV7-3 | TGTGCCAGCAGCTCGTTGTCGGCCTCCTACAATGAGCAGTTCTTC | CASSSLSASYNEQFF
TRBD1 | many | TRBJ2-1 | TRBV28 | TGTGCCAGCAGGGCCGGGACAGGTTCCTACAATGAGCAGTTCTTC | CASRAGTGSYNEQFF
NA | many | TRBJ1-3 | TRBV7-2 | TGTGCCAGCAGCTTAGAACCGGGGTCTGGAAACACCATATATTTT | CASSLEPGSGNTIYF
NA | few | TRBJ2-3 | TRBV12-3/TRBV12-4 | TGTGCCAGCAGCCCGGTCCTTGGGAGGGGGCGGAAAGATACGCAGTATTTT | CASSPVLGRGRKDTQYF
NA | NA | TRBJ1-4 | TRBV19 | TGTGCCAGTAGTCGCTACAGTAGTGAAAAACTGTTTTTT | CASSRYSSEKLFF
NA | few | TRBJ2-3 | TRBV28 | TGTGCCAGCACCGACGGGACTTCTAGCGATACGCAGTATTTT | CASTDGTSSDTQYF
TRBD1 | few | TRBJ1-5 | TRBV12-3/TRBV12-4 | TGTGCCAGCAGTTCCTTTAACTGGGACAGAAGCAATCAGCCCCAGCATTTT | CASSSFNWDRSNQPQHF
NA | NA | TRBJ1-4 | TRBV28 | TGTGCCAGCAGTTTGATGGGGACGGATGAAAAACTGTTTTTT | CASSLMGTDEKLFF
NA | NA | TRBJ1-5 | TRBV20-1 | TGCAGTGCCACGACACCAAATCAGCCCCAGCATTTT | CSATTPNQPQHF
NA | few | TRBJ2-7 | TRBV28 | TGTGCCAGCAGTTTAGGTCGCACGATTGGGGTCGAGCAGTACTTC | CASSLGRTIGVEQYF
TRBD1 | few | TRBJ2-3 | TRBV28 | TGTGCCAGCAGTCCCAAGACAGGGGGCCCAGCGGGAGTATGGGATACGCAGTATTTT | CASSPKTGGPAGVWDTQYF
NA | NA | TRBJ2-7 | TRBV5-6 | TGTGCCAGCAGCTGGGGGGATCGCTACGAGCAGTACTTC | CASSWGDRYEQYF
NA | NA | TRBJ1-3 | TRBV7-2 | TGTGCCAGCAGCTTGTCTACCGCTACTGGAAACACCATATATTTT | CASSLSTATGNTIYF
NA | many | TRBJ2-7 | TRBV28 | TGTGCCAGCAGTTTATATCAGGGATCCTACGAGCAGTACTTC | CASSLYQGSYEQYF
NA | few | TRBJ2-7 | TRBV6-1 | TGTGCCAGCAGCAAGCATAGGTTGGATGGCTACGAGCAGTACTTC | CASSKHRLDGYEQYF
NA | NA | TRBJ2-2 | TRBV25-1 | TGTGCCAGCAGTGAATATAGCTCCGGGGAGCTGTTTTTT | CASSEYSSGELFF
TRBD1 | few | TRBJ2-2 | TRBV4-1 | TGCGCCAGCAGCCAACTCCGAGGGGGCCTCGGGGAGCTGTTTTTT | CASSQLRGGLGELFF
TRBD1 | many | TRBJ2-7 | TRBV6-2/TRBV6-3 | TGTGCCAGCCGCCGGGACAGGGGGGTACTGGAGCAGTACTTC | CASRRDRGVLEQYF
TRBD2 | few | TRBJ2-2 | TRBV20-1 | TGCAGTGCTAGAGATGCTAGCGGGAGGGCCGGGGAGCTGTTTTTT | CSARDASGRAGELFF
NA | few | TRBJ2-6 | TRBV27 | TGTGCCAGCAGTTTATTTGCAGTGAACTCTGGGGCCAACGTCCTGACTTTC | CASSLFAVNSGANVLTF
NA | NA | TRBJ2-3 | TRBV10-3 | TGTGCCATCAGTGAGTATGATGGAGGCACAGATACGCAGTATTTT | CAISEYDGGTDTQYF
NA | many | TRBJ1-1 | TRBV18 | TGTGCCAGCTCAAAAGGGACGGACGAAGCTTTCTTT | CASSKGTDEAFF
TRBD2 | many | TRBJ2-2 | TRBV7-3 | TGTGCCAGCAGCTACAACTACGGACTAGCGGGACCGAACACCGGGGAGCTGTTTTTT | CASSYNYGLAGPNTGELFF
TRBD1 | NA | TRBJ1-4 | TRBV5-1 | TGCGCCAGCAGCATACAGGGGAATACGAATGAAAAACTGTTTTTT | CASSIQGNTNEKLFF
NA | few | TRBJ2-5 | TRBV12-3/TRBV12-4 | TGTGCCAGCAGTATGGACAGCCGTGGAGAGACCCAGTACTTC | CASSMDSRGETQYF
TRBD2 | NA | TRBJ2-2 | TRBV7-9 | TGTGCCAGCAGCTTAGTTGGTACGGGGGGCACCGGGGAGCTGTTTTTT | CASSLVGTGGTGELFF
TRBD2 | many | TRBJ2-3 | TRBV28 | TGTGCCAGCAGTCCCAGGACTAGCGGGATAGTTCGGGATACGCAGTATTTT | CASSPRTSGIVRDTQYF
TRBD2 | many | TRBJ2-7 | TRBV6-2/TRBV6-3 | TGTGCCAGCAGTTACTCGGCACTAGCGGGAGGCTACGAGCAGTACTTC | CASSYSALAGGYEQYF
NA | few | TRBJ1-3 | TRBV6-2/TRBV6-3 | TGTGCCAGCAACCCCGGGACGAGTAGAAACACCATATATTTT | CASNPGTSRNTIYF
NA | many | TRBJ2-1 | TRBV7-8 | TGTGCCAGCAGCCTCATGCGGACCAGCTCCTACAATGAGCAGTTCTTC | CASSLMRTSSYNEQFF
TRBD2 | many | TRBJ2-3 | TRBV28 | TGTGCCAGCAGTTTAGTAGCGGGAGTAACAGATACGCAGTATTTT | CASSLVAGVTDTQYF
TRBD1 | few | TRBJ2-1 | TRBV11-2 | TGTGCCAGCAGCTTCGGACAGGGGGCGACTTTTTACAATGAGCAGTTCTTC | CASSFGQGATFYNEQFF